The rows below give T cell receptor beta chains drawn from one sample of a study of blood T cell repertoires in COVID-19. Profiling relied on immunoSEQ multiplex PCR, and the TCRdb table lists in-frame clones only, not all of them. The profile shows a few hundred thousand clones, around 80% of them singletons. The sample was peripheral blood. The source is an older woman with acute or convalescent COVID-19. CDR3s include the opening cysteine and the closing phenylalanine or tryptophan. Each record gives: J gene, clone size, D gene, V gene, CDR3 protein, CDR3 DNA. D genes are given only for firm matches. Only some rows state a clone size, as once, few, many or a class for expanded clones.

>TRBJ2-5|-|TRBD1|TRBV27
CASSRGQGAVTQYF
TGTGCCAGCAGCCGGGGACAGGGGGCGGTGACCCAGTACTTC
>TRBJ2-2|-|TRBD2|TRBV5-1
CASTERGNTGELFF
TGCGCCAGCACTGAGCGGGGGAACACCGGGGAGCTGTTTTTT
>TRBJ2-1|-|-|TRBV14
CASSTLAQQSNEQFF
TGTGCCAGCAGCACACTAGCACAGCAATCCAATGAGCAGTTCTTC
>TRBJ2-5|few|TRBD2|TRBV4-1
CASSQGAGGPPETQYF
TGCGCCAGCAGCCAAGGGGCGGGGGGGCCCCCAGAGACCCAGTACTTC
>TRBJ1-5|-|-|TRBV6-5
CASSLDKSNQPQHF
TGTGCCAGCAGTTTGGACAAAAGCAATCAGCCCCAGCATTTT
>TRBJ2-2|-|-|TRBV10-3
CAISEGAGELFF
TGTGCCATCAGCGAGGGAGCCGGGGAGCTGTTTTTT
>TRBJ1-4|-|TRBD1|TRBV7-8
CASSRTGTGLGEKLFF
TGTGCCAGCAGCCGGACAGGGACAGGGTTGGGAGAAAAACTGTTTTTT
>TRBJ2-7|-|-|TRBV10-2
CASSNRQGDEQYF
TGCGCCAGCAGTAATCGTCAGGGCGACGAGCAGTACTTC
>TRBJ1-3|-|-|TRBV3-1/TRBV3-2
CASSLSRPSGNTIYF
TGTGCCAGCAGCCTCTCCCGTCCCTCTGGAAACACCATATATTTT
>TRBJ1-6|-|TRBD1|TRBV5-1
CASGQGRGNSPLHF
TGCGCCAGTGGACAGGGACGAGGTAATTCACCCCTCCACTTT
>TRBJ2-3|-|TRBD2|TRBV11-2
CASGSRGGTDTQYF
TGTGCCAGCGGATCGCGGGGGGGCACAGATACGCAGTATTTT
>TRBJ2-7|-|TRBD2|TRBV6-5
CASTNNGRDYEQYF
TGTGCCAGCACTAATAACGGGAGGGACTACGAGCAGTACTTC
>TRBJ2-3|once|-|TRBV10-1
CASSEEVFGTDTQYF
TGCGCCAGCAGTGAGGAGGTCTTCGGCACAGATACGCAGTATTTT
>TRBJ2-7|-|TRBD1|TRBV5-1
CASSLRSGQGVSYEQYF
TGCGCCAGCAGCTTGCGGTCCGGACAGGGGGTCTCCTACGAGCAGTACTTC
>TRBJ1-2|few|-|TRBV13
CASSLFDGYTF
TGTGCCAGCAGCTTATTCGATGGCTACACCTTC
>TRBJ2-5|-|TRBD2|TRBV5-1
CASSSGTSQETQYF
TGCGCCAGCAGCTCCGGGACTAGCCAAGAGACCCAGTACTTC
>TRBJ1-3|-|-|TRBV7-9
CASSLATQGTGNTIYF
TGTGCCAGCAGCTTAGCGACCCAGGGGACTGGAAACACCATATATTTT
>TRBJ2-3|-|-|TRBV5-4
CASSYSAQGSGTDTQYF
TGTGCCAGCAGCTACTCCGCACAGGGATCGGGCACAGATACGCAGTATTTT
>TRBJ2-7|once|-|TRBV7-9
CASSLEYETITYEQYF
TGTGCCAGCAGCTTAGAGTACGAGACTATTACCTACGAGCAGTACTTC
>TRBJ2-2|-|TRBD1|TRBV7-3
CASSPRTGSNTGELFF
TGTGCCAGCAGCCCAAGGACAGGGTCGAACACCGGGGAGCTGTTTTTT
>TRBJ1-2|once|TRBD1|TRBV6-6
CASSPQVRDRANYGYTF
TGTGCCAGCAGTCCCCAGGTTCGGGACAGGGCGAACTATGGCTACACCTTC
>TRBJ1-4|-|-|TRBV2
CASSESGVGKLFF
TGTGCCAGCTCAGAGTCGGGGGTGGGAAAACTGTTTTTT
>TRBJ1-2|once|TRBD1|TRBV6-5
CASTPSRGYSGYTF
TGTGCCAGCACCCCTTCCAGGGGGTACTCCGGCTACACCTTC
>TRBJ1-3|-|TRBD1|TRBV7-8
CASSLVTGTGAGNTIYF
TGTGCCAGCAGCTTAGTAACTGGGACAGGGGCTGGAAACACCATATATTTT
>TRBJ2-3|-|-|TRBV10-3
CAIGLQDPQDTQYF
TGTGCCATCGGTCTTCAGGATCCGCAAGATACGCAGTATTTT